This T cell receptor beta chain emerged from a study of T cells after yellow fever vaccination (dated by TCRdb to 2018 to 2020). In terms of the full investigation: The SMART-Seq v4 Ultra Low Input RNA kit was used to prepare libraries from fractions with low cell numbers. To track T-cell clones before and after primary and booster YFV17D yellow fever vaccination, bulk TCR alpha and beta repertoires were sequenced longitudinally. Two healthy male donors, one aged 18 to 29 and one aged 30 to 40 years, were included in the cohort. Blood samples were taken at several timepoints before and after primary and secondary immunization, and bulk PBMC replicates and cell subsets were isolated.

TCR cDNA was made using 5'RACE template switching, a step that added a universal primer site and unique molecular identifiers. Priming for cDNA synthesis came from both the TCR alpha and TCR beta constant segments. Library amplification used two PCR steps, and the second PCR step added sample barcodes and sequencing adapters. Sequencing of libraries was done on Illumina HiSeq 2500 (2x100 bp) or NovaSeq (2x150 bp). From the authors' description of their analysis: MIGEC was used to demultiplex reads and collapse the reads into UMI consensus sequences, and MiXCR was used for V(D)J alignment. Vaccine-responding clonotypes were identified with edgeR using replicate PBMC samples, with FDR below 0.01 and a log2 fold change above 5 up to day 15 being required. CD4 or CD8 identity was assigned to each bulk clonotype according to whether the clonotype was present at higher abundance in the sequenced CD4 repertoire or the sequenced CD8 repertoire. The raw public reads went through TCRdb reprocessing: fastp at Q25, MiXCR clone calling, in-frame beta chains kept. Each CDR3 protein appears once, grouped with its most common genes and DNA. The V and J calls here are based on TCRdb, not the publication. The sample table contains approximately 600,000 distinct CDR3 sequences; only one count was recorded for more than 9% of them. Under 15% of the sample goes to the ten largest clones.

This clonotype was counted at least ten times. Its antigen is still unknown. Base qualities are not at hand, and no much larger clone is one base apart. According to the germline V gene, CDR1 reads SGHTA and CDR2 reads FQGNSA. Inclusive of the bounding cysteine and phenylalanine, the CDR3 is 14 residues long. Only the CDR3 DNA stays, 42 bases, in frame from base 1. V is cut back by 4 bases and J by 2 bases, with 4 bases in the junction unmatched. In light of the paper, this sample's treatment or condition label describes: live attenuated yellow fever vaccine strain. At every blood-draw timepoint, two biological replicates of bulk PBMCs were collected. A standard Ficoll-Paque protocol was used to isolate PBMCs from peripheral blood. RNA was extracted with TriZol from bulk PBMCs, CD4 and CD8 fractions, and dextramer-positive and dextramer-negative fractions. General study outcomes and caveats: A small fraction of clonotypes appeared in both the CD4 and CD8 compartments, likely as a result of convergent recombination. The study included only a couple of donors, which limits how far the findings can be generalized. Because abundant contaminating clonotypes from the bulk population could be contained in FACS-sorted repertoires, computational filtering was required. Most clones expanded after primary vaccination (around 96% of CD4 and roughly 91% of CD8) were re-detected after the booster, suggesting that broad memory maintenance occurred. The secondary T-cell response was found to be weaker but faster than the primary response, with a peak reached on day 5 rather than on day 15.

The sample here was PBMCs, taken on the day of the yellow fever booster vaccination. Recombination joined TRBV7-2 with TRBJ2-7, and TRBD1 matches 8 of the central bases. The sequence derives from a man aged 25 to 40 who received the YFV17D yellow fever vaccine. The CDR3: CASSSRTGTYEQYF. Here is the DNA: TGTGCCAGCAGCTCCAGGACAGGGACCTACGAGCAGTACTTC.